The sequence of this T cell receptor beta chain was determined in a study of identical twins. Healthy Caucasians supplied all donations. Germline V gene data show CDR1 as SEHNR and CDR2 as FQNEAQ (reference sequence). CDR3 size: 13 residues. Trimming stripped 1 base from V and 3 bases from J, with 7 bases between. Comment on this clonotype: Its target is unknown.

Template switching introduced a universal primer site, and the cDNA bore unique molecular identifiers. Each CDR3 protein is one row after TCRdb ran MiXCR on the 5' RACE reads. The sample yields more than 650,000 distinct CDR3 sequences, 6% to 6.5% seen once. Overall study findings and caveats: Where out-of-frame alpha sequences were twin-shared, they showed excess low generation probability.

The sample was naive T cells sorted from blood. The chain combines TRBV7-9 with TRBJ2-7; D is unclear. This clonotype was sampled from a man younger than 35 in good health. CDR3: CASSLEDNYEQYV. CDR3 in DNA: TGTGCCAGCAGCTTAGAAGACAACTACGAGCAGTACGTC.